This is a list of T cell receptor beta chains from one sample in a study of shared T cell receptors in the human thymus. The protocol was immunoSEQ multiplex PCR, while the TCRdb copy is restricted to in-frame clones and leaves out a portion. The data hold 700,000 or so clones, with over 75% observed a single time. These records were also assigned to another study, of human thymus T cells.

Source material: thymocytes. The source is a girl under three years old with a congenital heart defect. Both conserved end residues are part of each CDR3. A D gene is named only where the DNA matches it firmly. The size entry is marked missing in some rows and otherwise reads once, few, many or a size class.

d_call	v_call	j_call	clone_size	cdr3_length	cdr3_aa	cdr3_nt
.	TRBV10-3	TRBJ1-4	.	14	CAISDGRADEKLFF	TGTGCCATCAGTGATGGGAGGGCTGACGAAAAACTGTTTTTT
.	TRBV4-1	TRBJ1-4	.	13	CASSQDLRVDLNF	TGCGCCAGCAGCCAAGATCTGCGGGTTGATCTCAACTTT
TRBD2	TRBV5-1	TRBJ2-7	.	19	CASSLPGTSGGLPIYEQYF	TGCGCCAGCAGCTTGCCCGGGACTAGCGGGGGATTACCCATCTACGAGCAGTACTTC
TRBD1	TRBV27	TRBJ1-5	.	14	CASSPGTGPQPQHF	TGTGCCAGCAGTCCCGGGACAGGACCTCAGCCCCAGCATTTT
TRBD1	TRBV6-5	TRBJ1-2	.	15	CASSRQGPVDYGYTF	TGTGCCAGCAGCCGACAGGGACCCGTAGACTATGGCTACACCTTC
TRBD1	TRBV19	TRBJ2-3	few	15	CASSIGQGAGDTQYF	TGTGCCAGTAGTATCGGACAGGGGGCAGGGGATACGCAGTATTTT
TRBD1	TRBV5-4	TRBJ1-1	.	17	CASSSLRDRGMNTEAFF	TGTGCCAGCAGTTCCTTACGGGACAGGGGGATGAACACTGAAGCTTTCTTT
.	TRBV5-8	TRBJ1-6	.	18	CASTVRAGVSSYNSPLHF	TGTGCCAGCACCGTCAGGGCGGGGGTCAGCTCCTATAATTCACCCCTCCACTTT
.	TRBV5-1	TRBJ2-7	.	15	CASSLYSAEPYEQYF	TGCGCCAGCAGCTTGTATTCCGCGGAGCCCTACGAGCAGTACTTC
.	TRBV5-1	TRBJ1-6	once	14	CASSHGSEGSPLHF	TGCGCCAGCAGCCATGGATCCGAGGGTTCACCCCTCCACTTT
TRBD1	TRBV6-1	TRBJ1-5	.	14	CASSGTGAPRPQHF	TGTGCCAGCAGTGGGACAGGGGCGCCGAGACCCCAGCATTTT
.	TRBV27	TRBJ2-7	.	19	CASRPNLGAVGGQQYEQYF	TGTGCCAGTAGACCCAACCTCGGGGCTGTTGGTGGACAGCAGTACGAGCAGTACTTC
.	TRBV28	TRBJ1-5	.	14	CASITGTLFQPQHF	TGTGCCAGCATCACCGGGACACTTTTTCAGCCCCAGCATTTT